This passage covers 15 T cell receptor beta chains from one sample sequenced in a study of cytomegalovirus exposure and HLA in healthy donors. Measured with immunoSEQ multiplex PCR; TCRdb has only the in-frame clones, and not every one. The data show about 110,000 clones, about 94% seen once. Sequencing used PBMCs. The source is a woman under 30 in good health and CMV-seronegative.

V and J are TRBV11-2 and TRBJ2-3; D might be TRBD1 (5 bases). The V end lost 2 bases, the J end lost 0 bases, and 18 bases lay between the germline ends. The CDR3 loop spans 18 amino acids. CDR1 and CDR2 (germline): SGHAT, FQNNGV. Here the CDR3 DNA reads TGTGCCAGCAGCTTACAGTACCTGGGGCTACCCAGCACAGATACGCAGTATTTT. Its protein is CASSLQYLGLPSTDTQYF.

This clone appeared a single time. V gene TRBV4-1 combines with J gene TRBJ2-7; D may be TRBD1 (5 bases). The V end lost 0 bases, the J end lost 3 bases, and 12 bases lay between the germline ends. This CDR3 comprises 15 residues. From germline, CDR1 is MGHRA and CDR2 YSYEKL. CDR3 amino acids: CASSQEFRVDYEQYF. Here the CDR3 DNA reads TGCGCCAGCAGCCAAGAATTCAGGGTTGACTACGAGCAGTACTTC.

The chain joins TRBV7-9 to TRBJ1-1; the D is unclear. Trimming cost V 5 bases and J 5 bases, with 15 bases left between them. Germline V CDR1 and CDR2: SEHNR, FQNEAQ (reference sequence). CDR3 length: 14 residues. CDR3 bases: TGTGCCAGCAGCCAGCGGACCAGTCAGACTGAAGCTTTCTTT. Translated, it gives CASSQRTSQTEAFF.

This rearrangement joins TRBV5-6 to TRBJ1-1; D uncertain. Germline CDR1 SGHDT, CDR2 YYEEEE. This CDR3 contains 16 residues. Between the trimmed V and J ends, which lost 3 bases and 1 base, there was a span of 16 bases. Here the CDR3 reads CASSSHRGFRNTEAFF. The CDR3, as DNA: TGTGCCAGCAGCTCCCACCGCGGGTTCAGGAACACTGAAGCTTTCTTT.

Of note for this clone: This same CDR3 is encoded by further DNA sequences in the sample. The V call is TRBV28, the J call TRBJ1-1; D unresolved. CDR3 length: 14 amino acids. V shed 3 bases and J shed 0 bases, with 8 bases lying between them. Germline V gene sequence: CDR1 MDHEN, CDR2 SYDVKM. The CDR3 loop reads CASSLGGVNTEAFF. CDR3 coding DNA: TGTGCCAGCAGTTTGGGAGGCGTGAACACTGAAGCTTTCTTT.

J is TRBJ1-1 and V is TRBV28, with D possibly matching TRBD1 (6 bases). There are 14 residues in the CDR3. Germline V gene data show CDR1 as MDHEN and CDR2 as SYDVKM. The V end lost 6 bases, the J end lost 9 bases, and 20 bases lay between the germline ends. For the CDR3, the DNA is TGTGCCAGCAGAGCTACCGGGACACTCGGAAAAGCTTTCTTT. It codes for CASRATGTLGKAFF. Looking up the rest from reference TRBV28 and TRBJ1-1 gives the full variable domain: DVKVTQSSRYLVKRTGEKVFLECVQDMDHENMFWYRQDPGLGLRLIYFSYDVKMKEKGDIPEGYSVSREKKERFSLILESASTNQTSMYLCASRATGTLGKAFFGQGTRLTVV.

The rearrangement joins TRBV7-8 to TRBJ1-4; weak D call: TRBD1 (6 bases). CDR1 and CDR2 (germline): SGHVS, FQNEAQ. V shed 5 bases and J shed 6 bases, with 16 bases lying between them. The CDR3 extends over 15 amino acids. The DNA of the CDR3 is TGTGCCAGCAGCCCCAGGGGCCCTAGCTATGAAAAACTGTTTTTT. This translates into CASSPRGPSYEKLFF.

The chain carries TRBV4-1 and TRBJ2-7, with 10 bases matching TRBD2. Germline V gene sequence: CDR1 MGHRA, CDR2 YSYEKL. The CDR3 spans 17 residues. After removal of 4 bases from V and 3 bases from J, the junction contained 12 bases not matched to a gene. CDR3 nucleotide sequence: TGCGCCAGCAGCCCTCGGGCTATGACTAGCGGGTTCTACGAGCAGTACTTC. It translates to CASSPRAMTSGFYEQYF.

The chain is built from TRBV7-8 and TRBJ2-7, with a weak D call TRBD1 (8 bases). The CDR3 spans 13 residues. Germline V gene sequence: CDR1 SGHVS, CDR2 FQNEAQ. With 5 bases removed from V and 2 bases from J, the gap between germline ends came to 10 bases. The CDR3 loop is CASSTGGAYEQYF. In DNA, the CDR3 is TGTGCCAGCAGCACAGGGGGGGCCTACGAGCAGTACTTC.

The CDR3 region is CASSQLTGSRNYGYTF. DNA of the CDR3: TGTGCCAGCAGCCAGCTTACAGGTTCACGGAACTATGGCTACACCTTC. The chain couples TRBV11-2 to TRBJ1-2, with D possibly being TRBD1 (5 bases). The CDR3 spans 16 residues. CDR1 SGHAT and CDR2 FQNNGV come from the germline V gene. The V and J ends lost 5 bases and 2 bases respectively, with 18 bases between them.

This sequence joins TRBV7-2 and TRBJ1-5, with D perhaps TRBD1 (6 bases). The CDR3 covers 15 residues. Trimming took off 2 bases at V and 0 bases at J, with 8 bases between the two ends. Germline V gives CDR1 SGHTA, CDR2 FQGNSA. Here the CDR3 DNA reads TGTGCCAGCAGCTTAAGGACAGCTAGCAATCAGCCCCAGCATTTT. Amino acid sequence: CASSLRTASNQPQHF.

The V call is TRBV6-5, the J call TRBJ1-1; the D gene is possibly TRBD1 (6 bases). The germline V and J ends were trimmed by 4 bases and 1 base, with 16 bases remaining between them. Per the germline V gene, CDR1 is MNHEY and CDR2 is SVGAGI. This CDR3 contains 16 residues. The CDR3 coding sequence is TGTGCCAGCAGTTGGGGGCAGGGAGTCAGGAACACTGAAGCTTTCTTT. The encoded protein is CASSWGQGVRNTEAFF.

CDR3 sequence (DNA): TGCAGCGTTGAAAAGGGGACTGGAAACACCATATATTTT. Translation gives CSVEKGTGNTIYF. This rearrangement joins TRBV29-1 to TRBJ1-3; tentatively, D is TRBD1 (5 bases). V dropped 2 bases and J dropped 2 bases, with 7 bases sitting between them. Germline CDR1 SQVTM, CDR2 ANQGSEA. This CDR3 is 13 amino acids long.

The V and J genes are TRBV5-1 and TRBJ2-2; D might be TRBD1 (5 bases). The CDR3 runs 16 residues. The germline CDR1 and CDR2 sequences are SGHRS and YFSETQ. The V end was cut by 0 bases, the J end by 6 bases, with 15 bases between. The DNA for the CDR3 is TGCGCCAGCAGCTTGGATGATGGCAGGGCGGCCGGGGAGCTGTTTTTT. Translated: CASSLDDGRAAGELFF.

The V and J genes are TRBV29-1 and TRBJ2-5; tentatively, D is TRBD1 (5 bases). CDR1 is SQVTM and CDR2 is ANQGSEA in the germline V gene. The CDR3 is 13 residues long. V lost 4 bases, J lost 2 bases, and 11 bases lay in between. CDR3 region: CSVVLGPQETQYF. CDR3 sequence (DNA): TGCAGCGTTGTTTTGGGGCCTCAAGAGACCCAGTACTTC. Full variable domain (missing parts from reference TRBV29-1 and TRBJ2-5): SAVISQKPSRDICQRGTSLTIQCQVDSQVTMMFWYRQQPGQSLTLIATANQGSEATYESGFVIDKFPISRPNLTFSTLTVSNMSPEDSSIYLCSVVLGPQETQYFGPGTRLLVL.